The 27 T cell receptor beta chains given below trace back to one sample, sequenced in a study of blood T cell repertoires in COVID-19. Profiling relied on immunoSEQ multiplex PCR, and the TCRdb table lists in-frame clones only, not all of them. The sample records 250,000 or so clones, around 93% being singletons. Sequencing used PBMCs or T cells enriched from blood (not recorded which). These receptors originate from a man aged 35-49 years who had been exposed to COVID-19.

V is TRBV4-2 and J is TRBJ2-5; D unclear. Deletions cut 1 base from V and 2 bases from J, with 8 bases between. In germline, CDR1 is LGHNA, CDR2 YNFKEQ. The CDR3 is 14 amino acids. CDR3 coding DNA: TGTGCCAGCAGCCAAGTTATACATCAAGAGACCCAGTACTTC. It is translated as CASSQVIHQETQYF.

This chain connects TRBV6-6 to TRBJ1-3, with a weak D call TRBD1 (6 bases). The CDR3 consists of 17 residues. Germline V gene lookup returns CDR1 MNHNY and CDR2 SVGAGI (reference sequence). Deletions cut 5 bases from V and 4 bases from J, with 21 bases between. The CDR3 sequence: CASSRLQGKSGGNTIYF. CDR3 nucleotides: TGTGCCAGCAGTCGGCTTCAGGGGAAGTCGGGCGGAAACACCATATATTTT.

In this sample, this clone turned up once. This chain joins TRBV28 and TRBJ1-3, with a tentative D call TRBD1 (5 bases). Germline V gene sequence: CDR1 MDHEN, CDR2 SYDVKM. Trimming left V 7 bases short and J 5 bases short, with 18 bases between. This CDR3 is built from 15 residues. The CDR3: CASIPSGPDRNTIYF. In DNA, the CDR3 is TGTGCCAGCATCCCATCAGGGCCGGATAGAAACACCATATATTTT.

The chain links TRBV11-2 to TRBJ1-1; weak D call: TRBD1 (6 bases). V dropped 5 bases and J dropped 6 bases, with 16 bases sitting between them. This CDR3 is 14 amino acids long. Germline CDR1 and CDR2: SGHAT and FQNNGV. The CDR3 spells CASSQQGQSAEAFF. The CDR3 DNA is TGTGCCAGCAGCCAACAGGGTCAGTCGGCTGAAGCTTTCTTT.

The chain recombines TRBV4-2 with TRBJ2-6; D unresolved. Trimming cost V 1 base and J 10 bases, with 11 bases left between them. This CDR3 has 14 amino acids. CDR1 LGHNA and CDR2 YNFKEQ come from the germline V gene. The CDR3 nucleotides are TGTGCCAGCAGCCAAGCTACTGAGCCTAACGTCCTGACTTTC. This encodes CASSQATEPNVLTF.

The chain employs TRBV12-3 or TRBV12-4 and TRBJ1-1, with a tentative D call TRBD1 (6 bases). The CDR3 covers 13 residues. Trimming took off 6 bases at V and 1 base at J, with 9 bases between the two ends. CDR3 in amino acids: CASRTDRNTEAFF. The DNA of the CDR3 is TGTGCCAGCAGAACGGACAGGAACACTGAAGCTTTCTTT.

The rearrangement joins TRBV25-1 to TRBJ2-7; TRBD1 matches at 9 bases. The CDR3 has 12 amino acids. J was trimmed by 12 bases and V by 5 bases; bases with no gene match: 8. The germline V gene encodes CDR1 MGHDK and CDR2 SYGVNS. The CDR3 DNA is TGTGCCAGCAGTCCTCAACAGGGGGCTCGGTACTTC. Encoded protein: CASSPQQGARYF.

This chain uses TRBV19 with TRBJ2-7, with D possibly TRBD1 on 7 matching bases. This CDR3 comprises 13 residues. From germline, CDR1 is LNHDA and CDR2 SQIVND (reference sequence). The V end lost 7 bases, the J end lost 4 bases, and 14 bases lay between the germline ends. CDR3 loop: CASTATGRYEQYF. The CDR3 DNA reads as TGTGCCAGTACCGCGACAGGGAGGTACGAGCAGTACTTC.

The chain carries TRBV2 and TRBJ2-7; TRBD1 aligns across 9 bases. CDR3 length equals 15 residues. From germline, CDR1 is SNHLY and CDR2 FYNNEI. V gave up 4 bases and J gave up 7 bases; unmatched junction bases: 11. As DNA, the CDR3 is TGTGCCAGCAGTGGTAATACAGGGGGCTTATTTGAGCAGTACTTC. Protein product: CASSGNTGGLFEQYF.

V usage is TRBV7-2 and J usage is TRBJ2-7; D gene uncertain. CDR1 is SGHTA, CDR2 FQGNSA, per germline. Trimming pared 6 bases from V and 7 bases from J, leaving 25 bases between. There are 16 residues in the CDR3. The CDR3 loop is CASSNSRMGSIAEQYF. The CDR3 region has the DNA TGTGCCAGCAGTAATTCCCGGATGGGTTCGATAGCTGAGCAGTACTTC.

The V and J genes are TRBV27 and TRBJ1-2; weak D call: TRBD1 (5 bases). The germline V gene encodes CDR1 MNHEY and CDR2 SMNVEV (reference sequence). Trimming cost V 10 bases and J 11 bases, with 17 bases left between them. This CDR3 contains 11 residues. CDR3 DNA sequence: TGTGCCACGCCCCAGGGATTCGGTTACACCTTC. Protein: CATPQGFGYTF.

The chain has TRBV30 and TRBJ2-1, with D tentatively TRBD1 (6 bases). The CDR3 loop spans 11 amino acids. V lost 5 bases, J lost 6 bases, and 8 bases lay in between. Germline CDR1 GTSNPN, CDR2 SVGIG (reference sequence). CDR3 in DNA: TGTGCCTGGGGACAGATCAATGAGCAGTTCTTC. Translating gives CAWGQINEQFF.

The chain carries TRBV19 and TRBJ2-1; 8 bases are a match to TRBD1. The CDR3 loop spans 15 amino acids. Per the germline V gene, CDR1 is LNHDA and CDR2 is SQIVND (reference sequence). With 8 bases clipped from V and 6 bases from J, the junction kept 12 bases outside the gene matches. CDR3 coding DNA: TGTGCCAGTCGGAGGTGGCAGGGGGCGGGCAATGAGCAGTTCTTC. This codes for CASRRWQGAGNEQFF.

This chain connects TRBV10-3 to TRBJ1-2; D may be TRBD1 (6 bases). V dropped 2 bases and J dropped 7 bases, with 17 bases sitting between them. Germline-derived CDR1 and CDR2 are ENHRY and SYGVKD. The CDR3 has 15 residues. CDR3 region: CAISEEMTGTSGYTF. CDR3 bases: TGTGCCATCAGTGAGGAAATGACAGGTACAAGTGGCTACACCTTC.

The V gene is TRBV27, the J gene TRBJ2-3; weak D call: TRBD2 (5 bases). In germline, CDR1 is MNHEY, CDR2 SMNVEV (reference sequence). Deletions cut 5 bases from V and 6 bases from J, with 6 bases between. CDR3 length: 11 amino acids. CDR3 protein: CASSRGDTQYF. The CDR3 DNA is TGTGCCAGCAGTCGAGGGGATACGCAGTATTTT.

CDR3 amino acids: CASGRPMRNEQFF. The CDR3 coding sequence is TGTGCTAGTGGCCGCCCGATGAGGAATGAGCAGTTCTTC. The V and J genes are TRBV12-5 and TRBJ2-1; D is ambiguous. V gave up 6 bases and J gave up 7 bases, with 13 bases separating them. CDR3 length: 13 amino acids. Germline V gene sequence: CDR1 LGHNT, CDR2 FRNRAP.

The CDR3 here is CASRTDSNTGELFF. The CDR3 DNA reads as TGTGCCAGCAGGACGGACAGTAATACCGGGGAGCTGTTTTTT. The chain has TRBV28 and TRBJ2-2; D may be TRBD1 (6 bases). CDR3 length equals 14 residues. Trimming pared 6 bases from V and 5 bases from J, leaving 13 bases between. Germline values: CDR1 MDHEN, CDR2 SYDVKM.

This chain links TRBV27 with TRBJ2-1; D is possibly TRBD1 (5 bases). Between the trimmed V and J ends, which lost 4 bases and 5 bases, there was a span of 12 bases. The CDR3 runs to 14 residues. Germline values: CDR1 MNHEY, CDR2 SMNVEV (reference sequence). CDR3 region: CASSSTYRNNEQFF. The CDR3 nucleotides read TGTGCCAGCAGTTCCACTTACAGGAACAATGAGCAGTTCTTC.

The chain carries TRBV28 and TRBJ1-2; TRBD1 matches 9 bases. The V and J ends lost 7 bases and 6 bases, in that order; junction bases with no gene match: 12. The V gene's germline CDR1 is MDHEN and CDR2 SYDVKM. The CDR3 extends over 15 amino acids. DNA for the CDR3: TGTGCCAGCAATGGGGGACAGGGCCCCTCGGATGGCTACACCTTC. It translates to CASNGGQGPSDGYTF.

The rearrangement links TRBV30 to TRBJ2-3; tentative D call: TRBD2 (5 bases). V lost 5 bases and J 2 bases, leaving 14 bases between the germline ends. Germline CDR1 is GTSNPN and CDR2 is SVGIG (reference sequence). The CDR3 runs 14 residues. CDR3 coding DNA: TGTGCCTGGGGAAGCGGCCACCTCACAGATACGCAGTATTTT. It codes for CAWGSGHLTDTQYF.

The CDR3 protein is CSVGEGVREKLFF. Here the CDR3 DNA reads TGCAGCGTTGGTGAGGGGGTCCGGGAAAAACTGTTTTTT. This rearrangement joins TRBV29-1 to TRBJ1-4, with D tentatively TRBD1 (6 bases). The V end lost 4 bases, the J end lost 8 bases, and 14 bases lay between the germline ends. The CDR3 is 13 residues long. Germline-derived CDR1 and CDR2 are SQVTM and ANQGSEA.

For the CDR3, the DNA is TGTGCCAGCAGCTTTCAACAAGAGACCCAGTACTTC. Translating it yields CASSFQQETQYF. V usage is TRBV7-6 and J usage is TRBJ2-5; D remains ambiguous. The length of the CDR3 is 12 residues. The V and J ends lost 3 bases and 2 bases respectively, with 4 bases between them. CDR1 SGHVS and CDR2 FNYEAQ come from the germline V gene.

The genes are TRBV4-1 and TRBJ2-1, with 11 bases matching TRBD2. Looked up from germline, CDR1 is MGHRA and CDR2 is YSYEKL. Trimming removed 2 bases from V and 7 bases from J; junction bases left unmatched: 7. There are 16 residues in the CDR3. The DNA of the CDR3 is TGCGCCAGCAGCCAACCGGGACTAGCGGAGAGGAATGAGCAGTTCTTC. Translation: CASSQPGLAERNEQFF.

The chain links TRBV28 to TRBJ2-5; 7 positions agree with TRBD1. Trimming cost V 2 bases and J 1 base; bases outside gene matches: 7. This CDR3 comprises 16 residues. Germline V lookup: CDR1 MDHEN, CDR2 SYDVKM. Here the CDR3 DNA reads TGTGCCAGCAGTTTACCGGGACAGATACTCCAAGAGACCCAGTACTTC. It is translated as CASSLPGQILQETQYF.

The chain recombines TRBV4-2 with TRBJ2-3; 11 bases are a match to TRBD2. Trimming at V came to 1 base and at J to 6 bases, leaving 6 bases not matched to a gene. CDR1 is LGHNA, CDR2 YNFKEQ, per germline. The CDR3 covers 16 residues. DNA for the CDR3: TGTGCCAGCAGCCAAGGATTACTAGCGGGAGCGGATACGCAGTATTTT. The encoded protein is CASSQGLLAGADTQYF.

The CDR3 sequence: CASSPPSSGRAYEQYF. CDR3 coding DNA: TGTGCCAGCTCACCACCGTCCAGCGGGAGGGCCTACGAGCAGTACTTC. The J gene is TRBJ2-7, the V gene TRBV18; 10 nucleotides line up with TRBD2. Germline trimming cut 0 bases from V and 2 bases from J; bases unmatched to any gene: 4. Germline V gene lookup returns CDR1 KGHSH and CDR2 LQKENI. CDR3 length: 16 residues.

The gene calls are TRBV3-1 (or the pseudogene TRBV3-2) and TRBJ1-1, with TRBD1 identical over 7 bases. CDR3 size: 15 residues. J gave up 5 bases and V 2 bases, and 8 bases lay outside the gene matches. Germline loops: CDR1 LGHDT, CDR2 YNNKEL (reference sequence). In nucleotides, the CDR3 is TGTGCCAGCAGCCAAATTCCCCCAGGGGGGACTGAAGCTTTCTTT. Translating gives CASSQIPPGGTEAFF.